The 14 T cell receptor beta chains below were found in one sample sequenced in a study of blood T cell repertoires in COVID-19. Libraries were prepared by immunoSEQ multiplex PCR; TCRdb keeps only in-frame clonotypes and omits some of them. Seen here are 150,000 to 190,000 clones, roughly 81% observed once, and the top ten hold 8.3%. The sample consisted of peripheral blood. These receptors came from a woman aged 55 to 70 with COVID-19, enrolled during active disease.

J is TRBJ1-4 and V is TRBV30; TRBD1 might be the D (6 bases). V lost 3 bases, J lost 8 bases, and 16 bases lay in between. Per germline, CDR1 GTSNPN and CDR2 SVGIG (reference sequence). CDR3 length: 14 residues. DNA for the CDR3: TGTGCCTGGAGGAAAGGGGGATGGGGAGAAAAACTGTTTTTT. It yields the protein CAWRKGGWGEKLFF.

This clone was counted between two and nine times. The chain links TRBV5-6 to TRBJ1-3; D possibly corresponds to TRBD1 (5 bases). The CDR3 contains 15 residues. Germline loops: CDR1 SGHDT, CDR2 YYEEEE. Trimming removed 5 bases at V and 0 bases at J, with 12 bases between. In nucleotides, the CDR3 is TGTGCCAGCAGACCTATGGGGGGCTCTGGAAACACCATATATTTT. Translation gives CASRPMGGSGNTIYF.

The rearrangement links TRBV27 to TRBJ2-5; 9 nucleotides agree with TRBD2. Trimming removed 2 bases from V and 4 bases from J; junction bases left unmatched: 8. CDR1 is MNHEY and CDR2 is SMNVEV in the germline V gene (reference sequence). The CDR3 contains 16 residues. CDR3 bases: TGTGCCAGCAGTTTAAGGACTAGCGAGAGAGGAGAGACCCAGTACTTC. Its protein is CASSLRTSERGETQYF.

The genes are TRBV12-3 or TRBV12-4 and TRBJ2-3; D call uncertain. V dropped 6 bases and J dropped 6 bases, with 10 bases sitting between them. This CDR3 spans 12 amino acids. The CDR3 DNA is TGTGCCAGCAGCCGTACATGGGATACGCAGTATTTT. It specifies CASSRTWDTQYF.

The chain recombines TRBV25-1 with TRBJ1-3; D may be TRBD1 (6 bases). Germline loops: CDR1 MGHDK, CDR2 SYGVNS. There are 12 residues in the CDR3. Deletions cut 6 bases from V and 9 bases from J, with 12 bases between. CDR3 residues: CASSRTVSTIYF. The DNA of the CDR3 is TGTGCCAGCAGCCGGACAGTCAGCACCATATATTTT.

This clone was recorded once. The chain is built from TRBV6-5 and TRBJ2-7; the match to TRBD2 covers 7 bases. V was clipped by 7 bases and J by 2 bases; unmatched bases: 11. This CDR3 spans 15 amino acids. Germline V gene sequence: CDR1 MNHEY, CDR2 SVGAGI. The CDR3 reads CASIPGGAGAYEQYF. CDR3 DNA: TGTGCCAGCATCCCGGGCGGTGCGGGAGCCTACGAGCAGTACTTC.

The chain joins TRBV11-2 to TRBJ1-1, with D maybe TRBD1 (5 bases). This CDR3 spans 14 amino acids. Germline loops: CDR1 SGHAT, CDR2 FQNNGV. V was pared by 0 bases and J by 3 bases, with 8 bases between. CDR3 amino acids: CASSLDGGYTEAFF. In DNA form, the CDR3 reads TGTGCCAGCAGCTTAGATGGGGGGTACACTGAAGCTTTCTTT. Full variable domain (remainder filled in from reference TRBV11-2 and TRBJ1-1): EAGVAQSPRYKIIEKRQSVAFWCNPISGHATLYWYQQILGQGPKLLIQFQNNGVVDDSQLPKDRFSAERLKGVDSTLKIQPAKLEDSAVYLCASSLDGGYTEAFFGQGTRLTVV.

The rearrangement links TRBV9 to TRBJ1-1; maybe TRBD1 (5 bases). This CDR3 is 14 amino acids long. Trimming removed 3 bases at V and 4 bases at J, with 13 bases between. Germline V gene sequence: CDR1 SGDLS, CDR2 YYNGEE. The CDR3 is CASSAQGRGTEAFF. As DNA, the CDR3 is TGTGCCAGCAGCGCCCAGGGAAGAGGCACTGAAGCTTTCTTT.

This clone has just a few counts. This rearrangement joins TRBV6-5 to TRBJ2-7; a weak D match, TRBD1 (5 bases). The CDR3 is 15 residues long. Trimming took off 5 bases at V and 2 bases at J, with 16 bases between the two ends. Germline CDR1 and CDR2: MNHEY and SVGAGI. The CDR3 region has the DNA TGTGCCAGCAGTCCAGGACAACTCGGACCCTACGAGCAGTACGTC. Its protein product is CASSPGQLGPYEQYV.

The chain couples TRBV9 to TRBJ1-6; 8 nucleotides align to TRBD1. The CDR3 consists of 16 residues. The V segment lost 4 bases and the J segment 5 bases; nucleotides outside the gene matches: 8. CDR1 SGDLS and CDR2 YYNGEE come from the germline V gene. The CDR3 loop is CASSPGQGLNNSPLHF. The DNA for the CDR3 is TGTGCCAGCAGCCCTGGACAGGGTTTGAATAATTCACCCCTCCACTTT.

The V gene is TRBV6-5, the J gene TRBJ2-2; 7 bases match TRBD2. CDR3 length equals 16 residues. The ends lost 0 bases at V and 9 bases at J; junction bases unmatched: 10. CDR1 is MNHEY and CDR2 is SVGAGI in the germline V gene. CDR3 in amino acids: CASSYSRTSVNRELFF. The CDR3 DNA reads TGTGCCAGCAGTTACTCCAGGACTAGTGTTAACAGGGAGCTGTTTTTT.

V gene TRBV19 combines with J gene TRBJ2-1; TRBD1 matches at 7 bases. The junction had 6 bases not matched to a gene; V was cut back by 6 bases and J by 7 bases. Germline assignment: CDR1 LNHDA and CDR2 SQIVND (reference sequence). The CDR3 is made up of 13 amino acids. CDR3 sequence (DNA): TGTGCCAGTAGCAGACAGGGATGGAATGAGCAGTTCTTC. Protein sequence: CASSRQGWNEQFF.

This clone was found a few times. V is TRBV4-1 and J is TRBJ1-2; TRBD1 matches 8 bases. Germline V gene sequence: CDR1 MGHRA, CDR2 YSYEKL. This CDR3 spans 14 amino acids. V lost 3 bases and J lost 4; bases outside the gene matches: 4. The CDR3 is CASSQFTGGYGYTF. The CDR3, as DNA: TGCGCCAGCAGCCAGTTCACAGGGGGCTATGGCTACACCTTC.

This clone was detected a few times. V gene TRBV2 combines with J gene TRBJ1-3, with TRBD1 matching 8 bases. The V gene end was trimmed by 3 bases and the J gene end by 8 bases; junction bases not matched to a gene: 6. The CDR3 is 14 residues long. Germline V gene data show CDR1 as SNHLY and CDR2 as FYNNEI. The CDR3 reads CASSEWQGADTIYF. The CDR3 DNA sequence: TGTGCCAGCAGTGAGTGGCAGGGGGCAGACACCATATATTTT.